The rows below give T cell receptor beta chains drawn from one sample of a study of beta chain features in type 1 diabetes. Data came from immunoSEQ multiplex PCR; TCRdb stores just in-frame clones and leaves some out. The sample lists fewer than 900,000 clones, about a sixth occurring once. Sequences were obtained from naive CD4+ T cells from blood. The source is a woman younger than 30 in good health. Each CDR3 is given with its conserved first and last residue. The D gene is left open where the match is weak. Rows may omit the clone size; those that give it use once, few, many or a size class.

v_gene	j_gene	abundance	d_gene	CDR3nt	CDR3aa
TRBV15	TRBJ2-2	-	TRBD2	TGTGCCACCAGCCGTAGACTAGCGGGAGGGCCGATGAACACCGGGGAGCTGTTTTTT	CATSRRLAGGPMNTGELFF
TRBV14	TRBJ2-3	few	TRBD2	TGTGCCAGCAGCTGGTACGGGAGGGGCACAGATACGCAGTATTTT	CASSWYGRGTDTQYF
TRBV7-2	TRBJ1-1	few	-	TGTGCCAGCAGCTTACATATGAACACTGAAGCTTTCTTT	CASSLHMNTEAFF
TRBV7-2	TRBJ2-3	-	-	TGTGCCAGCAGCTACAGCACAGATACGCAGTATTTT	CASSYSTDTQYF
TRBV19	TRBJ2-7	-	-	TGTGCCAGTAGTAGAACTAGCTTGGCCTACGAGCAGTACTTC	CASSRTSLAYEQYF
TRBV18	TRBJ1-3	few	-	TGTGCCAGCTCACCTACGGCAGCATCTGGAAACACCATATATTTT	CASSPTAASGNTIYF
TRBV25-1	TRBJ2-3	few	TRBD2	TGTGCCAGCAGCAGACTAGCGGGATTAACAGATACGCAGTATTTT	CASSRLAGLTDTQYF
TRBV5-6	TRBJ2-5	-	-	TGTGCCAGCAGCTCTCTAGGGGAGACCCAGTACTTC	CASSSLGETQYF
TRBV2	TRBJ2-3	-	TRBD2	TGTGCCATCGGACTAGCTCCAACAGATACGCAGTATTTT	CAIGLAPTDTQYF
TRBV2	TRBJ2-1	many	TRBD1	TGTGCCAGCAGTTTTGACAGGGTTGAGTTCTTC	CASSFDRVEFF
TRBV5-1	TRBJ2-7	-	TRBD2	TGCGCCAGCAGCTTCACTAGCGGGACCTTCGAGCAGTACTTC	CASSFTSGTFEQYF
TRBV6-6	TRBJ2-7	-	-	TGTGCCAGCAGTTACGGCAGACACTACGAGCAGTACTTC	CASSYGRHYEQYF
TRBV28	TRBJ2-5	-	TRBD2	TGTGCCAGCAGTTTTGGGGCTTTAAGCGGGAAGACCCAGTACTTC	CASSFGALSGKTQYF
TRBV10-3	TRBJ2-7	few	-	TGTGCCATCAGTGAGAGGTTTTCTTCCTACGAGCAGTACTTC	CAISERFSSYEQYF
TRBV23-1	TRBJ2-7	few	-	TGCGCCAGCAGTCAATCAGAGGATAACTCCTACGAGCAGTACTTC	CASSQSEDNSYEQYF
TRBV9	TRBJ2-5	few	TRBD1	TGTGCCAGCAGCCACGGACAGGGAATTCAGGAGCAGTACTTC	CASSHGQGIQEQYF
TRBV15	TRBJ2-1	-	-	TGTGCCACCAGCAGATCGTTAGCGGAAACCTACAATGAGCAGTTCTTC	CATSRSLAETYNEQFF
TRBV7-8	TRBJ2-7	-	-	TGTGCCAGCAGCTCTCCCTCCTACGAGCAGTACTTC	CASSSPSYEQYF
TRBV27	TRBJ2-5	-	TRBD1	TGTGCCAGCAGCCGGGACAGGGTAGCCCAGGAGACCCAGTACTTC	CASSRDRVAQETQYF
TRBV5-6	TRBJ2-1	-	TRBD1	TGTGCCAGCAGCTTGACAGGGGGCGAAATCAATGAGCAGTTCTTC	CASSLTGGEINEQFF
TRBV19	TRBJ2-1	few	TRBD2	TGTGCCAGTAGTAGACCTAGCGGGAGTGTCGGTGAGCAGTTCTTC	CASSRPSGSVGEQFF
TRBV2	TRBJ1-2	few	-	TGTGCCAGCAGTGAGAGGGGGTCCCGTCCAGGCTACACCTTC	CASSERGSRPGYTF
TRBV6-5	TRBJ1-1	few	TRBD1	TGTGCCAGCAGTCGGGACAGACAAATCAACACTGAAGCTTTCTTT	CASSRDRQINTEAFF
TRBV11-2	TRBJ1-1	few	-	TGTGCCAGCAGCTTAGCCCCAACCTCGGGCACTGAAGCTTTCTTT	CASSLAPTSGTEAFF